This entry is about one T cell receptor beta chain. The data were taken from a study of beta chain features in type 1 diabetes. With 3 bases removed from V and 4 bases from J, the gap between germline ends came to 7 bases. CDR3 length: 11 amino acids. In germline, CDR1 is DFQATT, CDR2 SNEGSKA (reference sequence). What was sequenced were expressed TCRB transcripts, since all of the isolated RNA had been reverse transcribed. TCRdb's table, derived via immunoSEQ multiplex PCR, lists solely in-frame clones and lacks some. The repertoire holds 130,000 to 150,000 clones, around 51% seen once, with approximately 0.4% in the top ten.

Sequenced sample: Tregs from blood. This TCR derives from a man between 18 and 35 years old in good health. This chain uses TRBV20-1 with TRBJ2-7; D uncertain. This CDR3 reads CSASLSYEQYF. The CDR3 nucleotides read TGCAGTGCTAGTCTCAGTTACGAGCAGTACTTC.